This TCR beta chain comes out of a study of molecular identifiers for immune sequencing clone quantification. A word on this clonotype: One end of the junction is discordant with germline, which a read error may explain.

TCRdb analysed the PCR reads with MiXCR anew, one entry per CDR3 protein. The sample contains approximately 670,000 distinct CDR3 sequences, roughly 21% of which appear only once. The CDR3 covers 14 residues. CDR1 is SSHAT, CDR2 FNYEAQ, per germline (reference sequence). The TCR was taken from a human donor in good health. Some libraries in this study had Jurkat cell RNA spiked in. The sample taken for sequencing was naive CD8+ T cells from blood, with Jurkat cell RNA spiked in. Subset here: FACS-sorted CD8+CD4-CCR7+CD45RA+ naive T cells. The chain couples TRBV7-7 to TRBJ2-5, with TRBD1 matching 9 bases. Written as DNA, the CDR3 is TGTGCTAGCAGCCGAGGGACAGGGCAAGAGACCCAGTACTTC. Residues: CASSRGTGQETQYF.